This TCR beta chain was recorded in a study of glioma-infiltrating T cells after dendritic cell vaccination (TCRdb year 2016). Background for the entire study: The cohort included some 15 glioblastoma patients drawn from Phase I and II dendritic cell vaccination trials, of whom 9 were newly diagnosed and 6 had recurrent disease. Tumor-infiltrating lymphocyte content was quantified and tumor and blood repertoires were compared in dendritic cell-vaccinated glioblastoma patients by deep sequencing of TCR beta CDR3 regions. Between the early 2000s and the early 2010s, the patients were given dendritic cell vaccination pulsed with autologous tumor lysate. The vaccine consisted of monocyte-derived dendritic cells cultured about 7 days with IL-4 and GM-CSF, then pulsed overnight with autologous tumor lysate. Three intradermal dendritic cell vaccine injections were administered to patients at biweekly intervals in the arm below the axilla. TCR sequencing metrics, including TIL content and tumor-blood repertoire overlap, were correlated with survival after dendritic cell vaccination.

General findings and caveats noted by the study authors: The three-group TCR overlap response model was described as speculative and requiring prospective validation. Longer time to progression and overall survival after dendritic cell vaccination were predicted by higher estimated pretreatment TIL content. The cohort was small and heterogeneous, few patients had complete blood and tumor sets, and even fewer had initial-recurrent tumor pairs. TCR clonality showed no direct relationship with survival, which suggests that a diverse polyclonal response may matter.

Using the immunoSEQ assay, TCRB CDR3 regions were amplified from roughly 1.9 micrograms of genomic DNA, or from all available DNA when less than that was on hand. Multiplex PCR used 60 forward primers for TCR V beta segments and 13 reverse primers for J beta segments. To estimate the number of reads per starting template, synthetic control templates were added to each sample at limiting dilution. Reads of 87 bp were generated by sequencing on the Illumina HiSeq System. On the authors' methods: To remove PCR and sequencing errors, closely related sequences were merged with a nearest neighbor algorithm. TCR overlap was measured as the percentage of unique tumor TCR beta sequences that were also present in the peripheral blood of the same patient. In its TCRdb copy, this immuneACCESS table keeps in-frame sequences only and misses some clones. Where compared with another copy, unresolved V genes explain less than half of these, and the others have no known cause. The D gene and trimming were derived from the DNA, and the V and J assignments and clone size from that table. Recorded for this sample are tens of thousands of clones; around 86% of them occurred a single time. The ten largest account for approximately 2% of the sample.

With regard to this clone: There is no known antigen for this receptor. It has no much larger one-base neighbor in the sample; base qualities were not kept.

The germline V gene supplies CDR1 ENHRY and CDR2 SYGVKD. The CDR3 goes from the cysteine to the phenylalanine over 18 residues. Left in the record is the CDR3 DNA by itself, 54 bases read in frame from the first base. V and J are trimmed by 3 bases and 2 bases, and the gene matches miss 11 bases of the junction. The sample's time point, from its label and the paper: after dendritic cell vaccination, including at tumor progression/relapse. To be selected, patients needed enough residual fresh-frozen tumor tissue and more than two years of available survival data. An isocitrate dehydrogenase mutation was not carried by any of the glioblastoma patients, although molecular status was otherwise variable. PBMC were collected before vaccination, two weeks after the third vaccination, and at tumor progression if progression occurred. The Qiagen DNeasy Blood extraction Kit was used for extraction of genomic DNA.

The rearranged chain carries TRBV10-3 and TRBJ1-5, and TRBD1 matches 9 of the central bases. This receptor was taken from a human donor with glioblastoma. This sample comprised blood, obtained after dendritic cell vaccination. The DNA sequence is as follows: TGTGCCATCAGTGAATCCGGGACAGGGCCATGGGGCAATCAGCCCCAGCATTTT. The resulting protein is CAISESGTGPWGNQPQHF.